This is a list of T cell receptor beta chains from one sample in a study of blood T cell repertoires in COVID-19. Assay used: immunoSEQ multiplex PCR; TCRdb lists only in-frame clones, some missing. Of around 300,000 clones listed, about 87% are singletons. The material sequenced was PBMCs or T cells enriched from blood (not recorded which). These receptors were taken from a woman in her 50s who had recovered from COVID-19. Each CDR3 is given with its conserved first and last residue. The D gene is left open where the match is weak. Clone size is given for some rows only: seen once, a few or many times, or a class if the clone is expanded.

cdr3_nt: TGTGCCAGCAGCTCAGGACAGGGGGCAGGATCTAATGAAAAACTGTTTTTT
cdr3_aa: CASSSGQGAGSNEKLFF
clone_size: once
d_call: TRBD1
v_call: TRBV5-5
j_call: TRBJ1-4

cdr3_nt: TGTGCCAGCTCCGGGGTAGGGGGCGGTGGAGGACAGCCCCAGCATTTT
cdr3_aa: CASSGVGGGGGQPQHF
clone_size: .
d_call: TRBD1
v_call: TRBV18
j_call: TRBJ1-5

cdr3_nt: TGTGCCTGGAGAGGGCGGACAGGGGTTTTAACTGAAGCTTTCTTT
cdr3_aa: CAWRGRTGVLTEAFF
clone_size: .
d_call: TRBD1
v_call: TRBV30
j_call: TRBJ1-1

cdr3_nt: TGCAGTGCTAGAGGGGGGGAAGAGCAGTACTTC
cdr3_aa: CSARGGEEQYF
clone_size: .
d_call: .
v_call: TRBV20-1
j_call: TRBJ2-7

cdr3_nt: TGTGCCAGCAGACGGACAGGGGGCGACTATGGCTACACCTTC
cdr3_aa: CASRRTGGDYGYTF
clone_size: .
d_call: TRBD1
v_call: TRBV28
j_call: TRBJ1-2

cdr3_nt: TGTGCCAGCAGGGGGGCAGGACTAGCGTTCGCGAACACCGGGGAGCTGTTTTTT
cdr3_aa: CASRGAGLAFANTGELFF
clone_size: .
d_call: TRBD2
v_call: TRBV7-2
j_call: TRBJ2-2

cdr3_nt: TGTGCCAGTAGTATACGGGGTCCCAACTATGGCTACACCTTC
cdr3_aa: CASSIRGPNYGYTF
clone_size: .
d_call: .
v_call: TRBV19
j_call: TRBJ1-2

cdr3_nt: TGTGCCAGCAGTCCGGGAGGGACTAGCGGGTCAAGGGCCCAGTACTTC
cdr3_aa: CASSPGGTSGSRAQYF
clone_size: .
d_call: TRBD2
v_call: TRBV28
j_call: TRBJ2-5

cdr3_nt: TGTGCCATCAGTGAACATGGCCATGAGCAGTTCTTC
cdr3_aa: CAISEHGHEQFF
clone_size: .
d_call: .
v_call: TRBV10-3
j_call: TRBJ2-1

cdr3_nt: TGTGCCAGTAGCAAAGGGGACTTTGGGGCCAACGTCCTGACTTTC
cdr3_aa: CASSKGDFGANVLTF
clone_size: once
d_call: .
v_call: TRBV19
j_call: TRBJ2-6

cdr3_nt: TGTGCCAGCAGCTTAGTAGTTACAGGGGGTGGCTACACCTTC
cdr3_aa: CASSLVVTGGGYTF
clone_size: .
d_call: TRBD1
v_call: TRBV7-2
j_call: TRBJ1-2

cdr3_nt: TGTGCCATCGGTAGGGGGACTGAAGCTTTCTTT
cdr3_aa: CAIGRGTEAFF
clone_size: .
d_call: .
v_call: TRBV10-3
j_call: TRBJ1-1

cdr3_nt: TGCAGCGTTGAAATACAGGGGAACGACGAGCAGTACTTC
cdr3_aa: CSVEIQGNDEQYF
clone_size: .
d_call: TRBD1
v_call: TRBV29-1
j_call: TRBJ2-7

cdr3_nt: TGTGCCAGCAGTCAACGGGACTTTCGCCCCCTCCACTTT
cdr3_aa: CASSQRDFRPLHF
clone_size: .
d_call: .
v_call: TRBV27
j_call: TRBJ1-6

cdr3_nt: TGTGCCAGCAGCCCGGGGACAGGGTACTCACCCCTCCACTTT
cdr3_aa: CASSPGTGYSPLHF
clone_size: .
d_call: TRBD1
v_call: TRBV14
j_call: TRBJ1-6

cdr3_nt: TGTGCCAGCAGCCTAAGTACAGGGGGAGGACAGCCCCAGCATTTT
cdr3_aa: CASSLSTGGGQPQHF
clone_size: .
d_call: TRBD1
v_call: TRBV7-9
j_call: TRBJ1-5

cdr3_nt: TGCGCCAGCAGCTACGGGACAGGGCCCTACGAGCAGTACTTC
cdr3_aa: CASSYGTGPYEQYF
clone_size: .
d_call: TRBD1
v_call: TRBV4-3
j_call: TRBJ2-7

cdr3_nt: TGTGCCAGCAGTCCCTCGGTCTCTGAAGCTTTCTTT
cdr3_aa: CASSPSVSEAFF
clone_size: .
d_call: .
v_call: TRBV12-3/TRBV12-4
j_call: TRBJ1-1

cdr3_nt: TGTGCCAGCAGACTAGGGGGGGGCGATCAGCCCCAGCATTTT
cdr3_aa: CASRLGGGDQPQHF
clone_size: once
d_call: .
v_call: TRBV6-6
j_call: TRBJ1-5

cdr3_nt: TGTGCCACCGCACAGGGGGCGACTAATGAAAAACTGTTTTTT
cdr3_aa: CATAQGATNEKLFF
clone_size: .
d_call: TRBD1
v_call: TRBV10-3
j_call: TRBJ1-4

cdr3_nt: TGTGCCAGCAGTTTCGGAGGGAATGCTAACTATGGCTACACCTTC
cdr3_aa: CASSFGGNANYGYTF
clone_size: .
d_call: .
v_call: TRBV28
j_call: TRBJ1-2

cdr3_nt: TGTGCCAGCAGGCCTGGACAGGGGGCTACCGGGGAGCTGTTTTTT
cdr3_aa: CASRPGQGATGELFF
clone_size: .
d_call: TRBD1
v_call: TRBV5-5
j_call: TRBJ2-2

cdr3_nt: TGTGCCAGCAGTCAGGACAGGGGGCGCATAGCCTTC
cdr3_aa: CASSQDRGRIAF
clone_size: .
d_call: TRBD1
v_call: TRBV6-5
j_call: TRBJ1-2

cdr3_nt: TGTGCCAGCAGGGGACTAGCGGGTTTCTCCTACGAGCAGTACTTC
cdr3_aa: CASRGLAGFSYEQYF
clone_size: once
d_call: TRBD2
v_call: TRBV27
j_call: TRBJ2-7

cdr3_nt: TGTGCCAGCAGTAAGACACGAAAAAACTATGGCTACACCTTC
cdr3_aa: CASSKTRKNYGYTF
clone_size: .
d_call: .
v_call: TRBV14
j_call: TRBJ1-2

cdr3_nt: TGTGCCAGCAGCCGTGACAGGGGAGAGACCCAGTACTTC
cdr3_aa: CASSRDRGETQYF
clone_size: .
d_call: TRBD1
v_call: TRBV7-8
j_call: TRBJ2-5

cdr3_nt: TGTGCCAGCAGCACGAGGGATGTGGGCACTGAAGCTTTCTTT
cdr3_aa: CASSTRDVGTEAFF
clone_size: .
d_call: .
v_call: TRBV7-9
j_call: TRBJ1-1

cdr3_nt: TGCGCCAGCAGCCAAGAGGGAATCAGGGGTGTGACTGAAGCTTTCTTT
cdr3_aa: CASSQEGIRGVTEAFF
clone_size: once
d_call: .
v_call: TRBV4-3
j_call: TRBJ1-1

cdr3_nt: TGTGCCAGCAGCTTGGTAGGACTAGCGGGAGCGGTCTTTGGCGACGAGCAGTACTTC
cdr3_aa: CASSLVGLAGAVFGDEQYF
clone_size: .
d_call: TRBD2
v_call: TRBV5-4
j_call: TRBJ2-7

cdr3_nt: TGTGCCAGCAGTGATTTAGGGGCTAGCTACAATGAGCAGTTCTTC
cdr3_aa: CASSDLGASYNEQFF
clone_size: .
d_call: .
v_call: TRBV6-1
j_call: TRBJ2-1

cdr3_nt: TGTGCCAGCAGCCTCAGCTGGGCCGGATACAATGAGCAGTTCTTC
cdr3_aa: CASSLSWAGYNEQFF
clone_size: once
d_call: .
v_call: TRBV11-2
j_call: TRBJ2-1

cdr3_nt: TGTGCCAGCAGCCAAAGACGAACTAGCGGGAGGAATGAGACCCAGTACTTC
cdr3_aa: CASSQRRTSGRNETQYF
clone_size: .
d_call: TRBD2
v_call: TRBV3-1/TRBV3-2
j_call: TRBJ2-5

cdr3_nt: TGTGCCACCAGTGATTTCCCGGAGAATACGCAGTATTTT
cdr3_aa: CATSDFPENTQYF
clone_size: .
d_call: .
v_call: TRBV24-1
j_call: TRBJ2-3

cdr3_nt: TGTGCCAGTTCAGTGCTGAACACTGAAGCTTTCTTT
cdr3_aa: CASSVLNTEAFF
clone_size: .
d_call: .
v_call: TRBV6-6
j_call: TRBJ1-1

cdr3_nt: TGTGCCAGCAGGGGTGGAGGCACTGAAGCTTTCTTT
cdr3_aa: CASRGGGTEAFF
clone_size: .
d_call: .
v_call: TRBV28
j_call: TRBJ1-1

cdr3_nt: TGTGCCAGCTTTGGGCTCAACCACAGACTCGGGGCCTACGAGCAGTACTTC
cdr3_aa: CASFGLNHRLGAYEQYF
clone_size: .
d_call: .
v_call: TRBV28
j_call: TRBJ2-7

cdr3_nt: TGCGCCAGCAGCCAAGATCATCCAGGGCGTAATGAAAAACTGTTTTTT
cdr3_aa: CASSQDHPGRNEKLFF
clone_size: .
d_call: .
v_call: TRBV4-1
j_call: TRBJ1-4

cdr3_nt: TGTGCCAGCAGCCAAGGCAGGTCTTTGGCCGAGCAGTACTTC
cdr3_aa: CASSQGRSLAEQYF
clone_size: .
d_call: .
v_call: TRBV4-2
j_call: TRBJ2-7

cdr3_nt: TGTGCCAGCAGCGTAGAGGAGACCGCGAATTCACCCCTCCACTTT
cdr3_aa: CASSVEETANSPLHF
clone_size: .
d_call: .
v_call: TRBV9
j_call: TRBJ1-6

cdr3_nt: TGTGCCAGCAGCTTGTTAGGGACAGACCATCTAATGAACACTGAAGCTTTCTTT
cdr3_aa: CASSLLGTDHLMNTEAFF
clone_size: .
d_call: TRBD1
v_call: TRBV5-5
j_call: TRBJ1-1

cdr3_nt: TGCGCCAGCAGTTCCACCATGAGCGGCAATGAGCAGTTCTTC
cdr3_aa: CASSSTMSGNEQFF
clone_size: .
d_call: .
v_call: TRBV10-1
j_call: TRBJ2-1

cdr3_nt: TGTGCCAGCAGCCCCCAACAGGGGTGGAACACTGAAGCTTTCTTT
cdr3_aa: CASSPQQGWNTEAFF
clone_size: .
d_call: TRBD1
v_call: TRBV4-2
j_call: TRBJ1-1

cdr3_nt: TGTGCCAGCAGTTCAATGCCGGGACAGGGCGGCAATCAGCCCCAGCATTTT
cdr3_aa: CASSSMPGQGGNQPQHF
clone_size: .
d_call: TRBD1
v_call: TRBV27
j_call: TRBJ1-5

cdr3_nt: TGTGCCACCAGTGATCCGGGACAGGATAGCAATCAGCCCCAGCATTTT
cdr3_aa: CATSDPGQDSNQPQHF
clone_size: .
d_call: TRBD1
v_call: TRBV24-1
j_call: TRBJ1-5

cdr3_nt: TGCGCCAGCGGCCCAGCGGGGGGTCCCTACGAGCAGTACTTC
cdr3_aa: CASGPAGGPYEQYF
clone_size: .
d_call: TRBD2
v_call: TRBV5-1
j_call: TRBJ2-7

cdr3_nt: TGTGCCAGCAGCCGCCGGGGCACAGATACGCAGTATTTT
cdr3_aa: CASSRRGTDTQYF
clone_size: .
d_call: .
v_call: TRBV3-1/TRBV3-2
j_call: TRBJ2-3

cdr3_nt: TGTGCCAGCAGCGCTGCGCCGGGACAGGATACAACAATCAACTATGGCTACACCTTC
cdr3_aa: CASSAAPGQDTTINYGYTF
clone_size: .
d_call: TRBD1
v_call: TRBV7-9
j_call: TRBJ1-2

cdr3_nt: TGTGCCAGCAGTTTATCCCTAGCGGGAGGGCTTTCGGAGCAGTACTTC
cdr3_aa: CASSLSLAGGLSEQYF
clone_size: .
d_call: TRBD2
v_call: TRBV28
j_call: TRBJ2-7

cdr3_nt: TGTGCCAGCAGTTACTCATCGGGGAACGAGCAGTACTTC
cdr3_aa: CASSYSSGNEQYF
clone_size: .
d_call: .
v_call: TRBV6-2/TRBV6-3
j_call: TRBJ2-7

cdr3_nt: TGTGCCAGCAGCTTTCAGGGAGGGAACACTGAAGCTTTCTTT
cdr3_aa: CASSFQGGNTEAFF
clone_size: few
d_call: .
v_call: TRBV7-2
j_call: TRBJ1-1

cdr3_nt: TGTGCAAGTCGCCCAACAGGTAATAGCAATCAGCCCCAGCATTTT
cdr3_aa: CASRPTGNSNQPQHF
clone_size: .
d_call: .
v_call: TRBV12-2
j_call: TRBJ1-5